This is a list of T cell receptor beta chains from one sample in a study of CD8 T cells in ankylosing spondylitis. TCRdb re-called the 5' RACE reads with MiXCR, one entry per CDR3 protein. The data hold some 37,000 distinct CDR3 sequences, with 15% to 20% observed a single time. Material for sequencing was blood. The receptor source for this set is a male donor with ankylosing spondylitis or in good health (not recorded which). Both conserved end residues are part of each CDR3. D genes are given only for firm matches. The size entry is marked missing in some rows and otherwise reads once, few, many or a size class.

V gene	clone size	J gene	D gene	CDR3 protein	CDR3 DNA
TRBV29-1	many	TRBJ1-4	TRBD1	CSARGQGNEKLFF	TGCAGCGCGCGGGGACAGGGGAATGAAAAACTGTTTTTT
TRBV5-1	NA	TRBJ2-2	NA	CASSLGTAGELFF	TGCGCCAGCAGCTTGGGGACAGCCGGGGAGCTGTTTTTT
TRBV10-3	NA	TRBJ2-2	NA	CAIRGLQGNTGELFF	TGTGCCATCAGGGGACTACAGGGAAACACCGGGGAGCTGTTTTTT
TRBV20-1	NA	TRBJ2-1	NA	CSARPGLRRYEQFF	TGCAGTGCTAGACCGGGCCTCAGAAGGTATGAGCAGTTCTTC
TRBV20-1	few	TRBJ1-4	NA	CSAVNRFTEKLFF	TGCAGTGCTGTCAACAGGTTTACCGAAAAACTGTTTTTT
TRBV9	NA	TRBJ2-1	TRBD1	CASSSGQGSYNEQFF	TGTGCCAGCAGCTCCGGACAGGGCTCCTACAATGAGCAGTTCTTC
TRBV4-1	few	TRBJ2-2	NA	CASSQITTGSNTGELFF	TGCGCCAGCAGCCAAATCACCACAGGGTCGAACACCGGGGAGCTGTTTTTT
TRBV6-2/TRBV6-3	NA	TRBJ2-2	NA	CASSYSIPDGELFF	TGTGCCAGCAGTTACTCGATACCCGACGGGGAGCTGTTTTTT
TRBV12-3/TRBV12-4	NA	TRBJ2-2	TRBD2	CASSPRLAGFTGELFF	TGTGCCAGCAGCCCACGACTAGCGGGATTCACCGGGGAGCTGTTTTTT
TRBV29-1	few	TRBJ1-1	NA	CSGTAMNTEAFF	TGCAGCGGAACAGCGATGAACACTGAAGCTTTCTTT
TRBV6-5	few	TRBJ2-2	TRBD1	CASSYGTGGTGELFF	TGTGCCAGCAGTTACGGGACAGGGGGGACCGGGGAGCTGTTTTTT
TRBV5-1	NA	TRBJ2-1	NA	CASKRAGASENEQFF	TGCGCCAGCAAAAGGGCCGGGGCTAGCGAGAATGAGCAGTTCTTC
TRBV20-1	NA	TRBJ1-1	NA	CSAPNTGVYTEAFF	TGCAGTGCCCCCAACACCGGGGTTTACACTGAAGCTTTCTTT
TRBV7-9	few	TRBJ2-3	NA	CASSESSSTDTQYF	TGTGCCAGCAGCGAAAGCTCCAGCACAGATACGCAGTATTTT
TRBV6-2/TRBV6-3	many	TRBJ2-2	TRBD2	CASRTSGSDTGELFF	TGTGCCAGCAGGACTAGCGGGAGTGATACCGGGGAGCTGTTTTTT
TRBV29-1	NA	TRBJ2-1	NA	CSVDLGASISYNEQFF	TGCAGCGTTGATCTGGGGGCATCCATCTCCTACAATGAGCAGTTCTTC
TRBV20-1	few	TRBJ1-1	NA	CSAKQGRSTEAFF	TGCAGTGCAAAACAGGGAAGGAGCACTGAAGCTTTCTTT
TRBV29-1	NA	TRBJ2-4	NA	CSAGAPGEGNIQYF	TGCAGCGCTGGAGCTCCGGGAGAAGGGAACATTCAGTACTTC
TRBV2	NA	TRBJ2-3	NA	CASSTGYTQYF	TGTGCCAGCAGCACAGGGTATACGCAGTATTTT
TRBV20-1	NA	TRBJ2-3	NA	CSARDKGLNTDTQYF	TGCAGTGCTAGAGATAAGGGGCTAAACACAGATACGCAGTATTTT
TRBV5-1	few	TRBJ2-3	NA	CASSLPLIDTQYF	TGCGCCAGCAGCCTGCCTCTCATAGATACGCAGTATTTT
TRBV7-2	NA	TRBJ2-3	NA	CASSRRGAGDTDTQYF	TGTGCCAGCAGCCGCAGGGGGGCGGGGGACACAGATACGCAGTATTTT
TRBV5-1	NA	TRBJ2-1	TRBD2	CASSFGFGTNNEQFF	TGCGCCAGCAGCTTCGGGTTCGGGACTAACAATGAGCAGTTCTTC
TRBV20-1	many	TRBJ2-2	NA	CSARIWRANTGELFF	TGCAGCGCTAGAATCTGGAGGGCGAACACCGGGGAGCTGTTTTTT
TRBV28	few	TRBJ2-2	NA	CASSFLGSNTGELFF	TGTGCCAGCAGTTTTTTGGGCTCGAACACCGGGGAGCTGTTTTTT
TRBV20-1	few	TRBJ2-7	TRBD1	CSVDRVGHEQYF	TGCAGTGTAGACAGGGTGGGCCACGAGCAGTACTTC
TRBV6-2/TRBV6-3	NA	TRBJ2-3	NA	CASSSSADTQYF	TGTGCCAGCAGCTCTTCGGCAGATACGCAGTATTTT
TRBV11-1	few	TRBJ2-1	NA	CASSFGLSSYNEQFF	TGTGCCAGCAGCTTTGGGTTAAGCTCCTACAATGAGCAGTTCTTC
TRBV5-1	NA	TRBJ2-7	TRBD2	CASSLVGTRREQYF	TGCGCCAGCAGCTTGGTGGGGACTAGGAGGGAGCAGTACTTC
TRBV7-9	few	TRBJ2-3	TRBD2	CASSFSDTLWRGSTDTQYF	TGTGCCAGCAGCTTTAGCGATACGTTGTGGCGGGGGAGCACAGATACGCAGTATTTT
TRBV12-5	NA	TRBJ1-1	NA	CASGFGGNENTEAFF	TGTGCTAGTGGTTTCGGGGGAAACGAGAACACTGAAGCTTTCTTT
TRBV7-2	few	TRBJ2-5	TRBD2	CASSPGTSGKQETQYF	TGTGCCAGCAGCCCTGGGACTAGCGGGAAGCAAGAGACCCAGTACTTC
TRBV6-6	NA	TRBJ2-4	NA	CASSYPSRTPGIQYF	TGTGCCAGCAGTTACCCCTCCCGGACCCCCGGCATTCAGTACTTC
TRBV7-9	few	TRBJ1-5	TRBD1	CASSLMGQSNQPQHF	TGTGCCAGCAGCTTAATGGGACAGAGCAATCAGCCCCAGCATTTT
TRBV2	NA	TRBJ1-1	NA	CAAEGDLGTEAFF	TGTGCCGCGGAGGGGGACTTGGGCACTGAAGCTTTCTTT
TRBV10-3	NA	TRBJ2-1	TRBD2	CAIKLAGGYNEQFF	TGTGCCATCAAACTAGCGGGAGGCTACAATGAGCAGTTCTTC
TRBV12-3/TRBV12-4	NA	TRBJ2-2	NA	CASSQNRVGTGELFF	TGTGCCAGCAGCCAAAACAGGGTGGGGACCGGGGAGCTGTTTTTT
TRBV21-1	NA	TRBJ2-4	NA	CARGIQYF	TGTGCGAGGGGCATTCAGTACTTC
TRBV6-5	few	TRBJ2-3	TRBD1	CASSRATGVYTDTQYF	TGTGCCAGCAGTCGGGCGACAGGGGTATACACAGATACGCAGTATTTT
TRBV12-3/TRBV12-4	few	TRBJ2-4	NA	CASSLALGSEGIQYF	TGTGCCAGCAGTTTAGCACTGGGATCGGAGGGCATTCAGTACTTC
TRBV25-1	NA	TRBJ2-3	NA	CASSEGAASTDTQYF	TGTGCCAGCAGTGAAGGGGCAGCTAGCACAGATACGCAGTATTTT
TRBV29-1	many	TRBJ2-5	NA	CSAQKGQETQYF	TGCAGCGCTCAAAAGGGGCAGGAGACCCAGTACTTC
TRBV3-1	NA	TRBJ2-1	NA	CASGAGSSYNEQFF	TGTGCCAGCGGGGCCGGGAGCTCCTACAATGAGCAGTTCTTC
TRBV7-2	NA	TRBJ2-2	TRBD1	CASSSLPGQAMTGELFF	TGTGCCAGCAGCTCCTTACCGGGACAGGCGATGACCGGGGAGCTGTTTTTT
TRBV7-2	few	TRBJ1-4	NA	CASSYEGRSEKLFF	TGTGCCAGCAGCTATGAGGGGAGATCCGAAAAACTGTTTTTT
TRBV7-2	NA	TRBJ2-4	NA	CASSAGGSENIQYF	TGTGCCAGCAGCGCAGGGGGGAGCGAAAACATTCAGTACTTC
TRBV3-1	medium-sized	TRBJ2-7	NA	CASSQVRGYEQYF	TGTGCCAGCAGCCAAGTGCGAGGATACGAGCAGTACTTC
TRBV7-6	NA	TRBJ1-6	NA	CASGRDINSPLHF	TGTGCCAGCGGGAGGGACATCAACTCACCCCTCCACTTT
TRBV9	NA	TRBJ1-5	NA	CASSVRMSNQPQHF	TGTGCCAGCAGCGTCCGGATGTCCAATCAGCCCCAGCATTTT
TRBV20-1	NA	TRBJ2-3	NA	CSAGVPGGGTDTQYF	TGCAGTGCTGGGGTTCCAGGGGGGGGCACAGATACGCAGTATTTT
TRBV5-1	many	TRBJ2-2	NA	CASSLVYREVRANTGELFF	TGCGCCAGCAGCTTGGTTTACAGGGAAGTAAGGGCGAACACCGGGGAGCTGTTTTTT
TRBV28	NA	TRBJ2-7	NA	CASSLGQRHYEQYF	TGTGCCAGCAGTTTAGGGCAGCGACACTACGAGCAGTACTTC
TRBV12-3/TRBV12-4	NA	TRBJ2-3	TRBD1	CASSLVTGSTQYF	TGTGCCAGCAGTTTAGTGACAGGGAGTACGCAGTATTTT
TRBV7-2	NA	TRBJ2-7	TRBD2	CASSQIAGTEQYF	TGTGCCAGCAGCCAAATAGCGGGAACCGAGCAGTACTTC